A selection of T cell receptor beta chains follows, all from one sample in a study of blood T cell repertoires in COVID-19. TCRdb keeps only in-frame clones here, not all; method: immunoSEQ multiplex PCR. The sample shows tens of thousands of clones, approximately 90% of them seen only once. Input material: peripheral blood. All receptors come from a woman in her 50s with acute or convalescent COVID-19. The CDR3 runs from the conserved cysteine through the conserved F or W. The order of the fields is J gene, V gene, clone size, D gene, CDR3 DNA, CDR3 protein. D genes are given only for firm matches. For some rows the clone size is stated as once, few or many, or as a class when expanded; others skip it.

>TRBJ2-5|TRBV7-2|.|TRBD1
TGTGCCAGCAGCCCAGGCGGGGGACAGGGCCAGACCCAGTACTTC
CASSPGGGQGQTQYF
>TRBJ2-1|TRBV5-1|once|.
TGCGCCAGCAGCTTTACTGACTCTTTTGAGCAGTTCTTC
CASSFTDSFEQFF
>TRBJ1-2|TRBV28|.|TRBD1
TGTGCCAGCAGTCCTTGGACAGGGGGCGACTATGGCTACACCTTC
CASSPWTGGDYGYTF
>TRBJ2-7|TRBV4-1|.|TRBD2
TGCGCCAGCAGCCCGAGGGTGGGGGGGGACTACGAGCAGTACTTC
CASSPRVGGDYEQYF
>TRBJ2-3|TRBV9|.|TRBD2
TGTGCCAGCAGCCCGGGACTAGCGGGAGGGCAGGCAGATACGCAGTATTTT
CASSPGLAGGQADTQYF
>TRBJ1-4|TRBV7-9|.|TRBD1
TGTGCCAGCAGCCCGGGACAGGGAATGGAAAAACTGTTTTTT
CASSPGQGMEKLFF
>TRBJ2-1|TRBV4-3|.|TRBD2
TGCGCCAGCAGCCGGACTAGCGGGCAATACAATGAGCAGTTCTTC
CASSRTSGQYNEQFF
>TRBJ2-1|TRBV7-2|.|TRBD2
TGTGCCAGCAGCCTTGCGGGACTAGCGGGAGTTAATGAGCAGTTCTTC
CASSLAGLAGVNEQFF
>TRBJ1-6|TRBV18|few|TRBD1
TGTGCCAGCTCACCGACAGGGGGTTTCAGGTCACCCCTCCACTTT
CASSPTGGFRSPLHF
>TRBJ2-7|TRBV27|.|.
TGTGCCAGCAGACCATCAATAGTCAGGGACGAGCAGTACTTC
CASRPSIVRDEQYF
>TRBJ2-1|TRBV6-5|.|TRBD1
TGTGCCAGCAGTCGACTCCGGGACAGGGATTTCTTC
CASSRLRDRDFF
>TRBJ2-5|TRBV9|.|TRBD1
TGTGCCAGCAGCAACCGGGACAGGGGGTCTCAAGAGACCCAGTACTTC
CASSNRDRGSQETQYF
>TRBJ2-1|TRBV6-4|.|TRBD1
TGTGCCAGCAGCGGACAGGGGGTGGATGAGCAGTTCTTC
CASSGQGVDEQFF
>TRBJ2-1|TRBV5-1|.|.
TGCGCCAGCAGCTTTCGCAGGGTCTCCTACAATGAGCAGTTCTTC
CASSFRRVSYNEQFF
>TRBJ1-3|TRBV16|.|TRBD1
TGTGCCAGCAGCCTCCAGGGGGCTGGAAACACCATATATTTT
CASSLQGAGNTIYF
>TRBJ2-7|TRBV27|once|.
TGTGCCAGCAGTTTAGGAGGGATATTCAGTAGCGAGCAGTACTTC
CASSLGGIFSSEQYF
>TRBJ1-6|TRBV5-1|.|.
TGCGCCAGCAGTCTTAAGGGGCAGGGTGATTCACCCCTCCACTTT
CASSLKGQGDSPLHF
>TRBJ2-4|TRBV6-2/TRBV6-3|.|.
TGTGCCAGCAGTCCAGGGAACATTCAGTACTTC
CASSPGNIQYF
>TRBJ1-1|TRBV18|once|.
TGTGCCAGCTCACCATCGACAGGGAACACTGAAGCTTTCTTT
CASSPSTGNTEAFF
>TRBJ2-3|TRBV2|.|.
TGTGCCAGCAGTGACGGTAGAGGGGGACCAGATACGCAGTATTTT
CASSDGRGGPDTQYF
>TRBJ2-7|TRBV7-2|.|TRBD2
TGTGCCAGCAGTCGGACTAGCGGAACTTCTACGTCCTACGAGCAGTACTTC
CASSRTSGTSTSYEQYF
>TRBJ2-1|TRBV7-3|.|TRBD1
TGTGCCAGCAGCGCGGACAGGGGAGGCTACAATGAGCAGTTCTTC
CASSADRGGYNEQFF
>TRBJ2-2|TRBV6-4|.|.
TGTGCCAGCAGTCTACAGGGAAACTCGAACACCGGGGAGCTGTTTTTT
CASSLQGNSNTGELFF
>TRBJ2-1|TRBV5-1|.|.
TGCGCCAGCAGTGGGGGGGCGAGATCCTACAATGAGCAGTTCTTC
CASSGGARSYNEQFF
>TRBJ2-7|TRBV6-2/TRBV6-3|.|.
TGTGCCAGCAGCACTTATTCCTACGAGCAGTACTTC
CASSTYSYEQYF
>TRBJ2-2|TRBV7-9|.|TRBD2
TGTGCCGTAACTAGCGGGAAGAACACCGGGGAGCTGTTTTTT
CAVTSGKNTGELFF
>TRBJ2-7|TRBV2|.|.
TGTGCCAGCAGGGTGTCGCGGGGACCTTACGAGCAGTACTTC
CASRVSRGPYEQYF
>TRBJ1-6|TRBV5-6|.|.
TGTGCCAGCAGCTTGGGCGGGGGCTCCTATAATTCACCCCTCCACTTT
CASSLGGGSYNSPLHF
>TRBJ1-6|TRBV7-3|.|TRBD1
TGTGCCAGCAGCCAACAGGGGGTGGTTAATTCACCCCTCCACTTT
CASSQQGVVNSPLHF
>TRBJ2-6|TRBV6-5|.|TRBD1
TGTGCCAGCAGCCCGGGACAGCTGGGGGCCAACGTCCTGACTTTC
CASSPGQLGANVLTF
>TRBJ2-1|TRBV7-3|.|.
TGTGCCAGCAGCCCACGAGGGGGAGGGCCCGAGAGCTCCTACAATGAGCAGTTCTTC
CASSPRGGGPESSYNEQFF
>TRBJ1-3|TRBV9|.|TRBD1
TGTGCCAGCAGCACGGACAGGGGAGGCTCTGGAAACACCATATATTTT
CASSTDRGGSGNTIYF
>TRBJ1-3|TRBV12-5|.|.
TGTGCTAGTGGTTTGGGGACAGATCGGAACACCATATATTTT
CASGLGTDRNTIYF
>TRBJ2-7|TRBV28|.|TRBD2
TGTGCCAGCAGTACCACCGGGACTAGCGGGAGGTATGGGGACGAGCAGTACTTC
CASSTTGTSGRYGDEQYF
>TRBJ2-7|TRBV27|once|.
TGTGCCAGCACTGATGCGATGCGACTAGGGATCGGCGAGCAGTACTTC
CASTDAMRLGIGEQYF
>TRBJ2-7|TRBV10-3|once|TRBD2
TGTGCCATCAGTGATACTAGCGGGAGTTACGAGCAGTACTTC
CAISDTSGSYEQYF
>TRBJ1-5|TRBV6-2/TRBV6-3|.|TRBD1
TGTGCCAGCAGTTACTCGGAGCAGGGGGTTCGTCAGCCCCAGCATTTT
CASSYSEQGVRQPQHF
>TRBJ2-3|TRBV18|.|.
TGTGCCAGCTCACCACGAGTCGAGCCGACAGATACGCAGTATTTT
CASSPRVEPTDTQYF
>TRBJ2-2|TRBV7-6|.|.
TGTGCCAGCAGCTTTTCGTCCGGGGAGCTGTTTTTT
CASSFSSGELFF
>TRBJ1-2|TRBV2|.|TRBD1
TGTGCCAGGTCCCCCCAGACAGGGGTCCTCTATGGCTACACCTTC
CARSPQTGVLYGYTF
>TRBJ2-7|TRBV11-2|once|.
TGTGCCAGCAGCCTAGGGTTCAGCTCCTACGAGCAGTACTTC
CASSLGFSSYEQYF
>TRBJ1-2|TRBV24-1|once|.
TGTGCCACCAGTGATAGCAGAGGACAAAGTGGCTACACCTTC
CATSDSRGQSGYTF
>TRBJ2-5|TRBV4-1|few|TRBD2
TGCGCCAGCAGCCAGGAAGATACACTTAGCGGGGTCGGGGAGACCCAGTACTTC
CASSQEDTLSGVGETQYF
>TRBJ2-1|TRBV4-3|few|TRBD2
TGCGCCAGCAGCCTCGCTAGCGGGAGAGTTAGCTCCTACAATGAGCAGTTCTTC
CASSLASGRVSSYNEQFF
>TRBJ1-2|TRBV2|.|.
TGTGCCAGCGGAGACGAGGCTAACTATGGCTACACCTTC
CASGDEANYGYTF
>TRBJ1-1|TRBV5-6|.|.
TGTGCCAGCAGGCCGCTGGGCCTGAACACTGAAGCTTTCTTT
CASRPLGLNTEAFF
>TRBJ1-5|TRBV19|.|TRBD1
TGTGCCAGTAGCCCGCGGACAGGGCCCTATCAGCCCCAGCATTTT
CASSPRTGPYQPQHF
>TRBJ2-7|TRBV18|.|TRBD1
TGTGCCAGCTCACCCCAGGACAGGGGTGTTGAGCAGTACTTC
CASSPQDRGVEQYF
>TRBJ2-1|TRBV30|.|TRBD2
TGTGCCTGGAGTTTTAATAGCGGGGGTGAGCAGTTCTTC
CAWSFNSGGEQFF
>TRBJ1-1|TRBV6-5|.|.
TGTGCCAGCAGGGGCCCCAGGGGCTCGGGCACTGAAGCTTTCTTT
CASRGPRGSGTEAFF
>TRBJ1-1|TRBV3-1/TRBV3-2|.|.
TGTGCCAGCACCTCAAGGGGGTCTGGTGAAGCTTTCTTT
CASTSRGSGEAFF
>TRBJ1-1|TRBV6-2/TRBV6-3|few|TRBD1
TGTGCCAGCAGTGGGACAGAGAACACTGAAGCTTTCTTT
CASSGTENTEAFF